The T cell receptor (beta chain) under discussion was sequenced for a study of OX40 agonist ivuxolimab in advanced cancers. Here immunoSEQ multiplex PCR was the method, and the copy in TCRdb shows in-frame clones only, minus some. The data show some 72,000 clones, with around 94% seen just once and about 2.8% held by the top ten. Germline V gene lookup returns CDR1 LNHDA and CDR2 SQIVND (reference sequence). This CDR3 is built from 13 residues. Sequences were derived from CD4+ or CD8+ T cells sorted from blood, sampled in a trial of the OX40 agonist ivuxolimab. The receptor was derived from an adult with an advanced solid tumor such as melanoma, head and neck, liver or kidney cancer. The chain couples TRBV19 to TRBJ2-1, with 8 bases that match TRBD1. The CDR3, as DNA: TGTGTGTCTAGGGACAGGTTCCTGAATGAGCAGTTCTTC. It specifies CVSRDRFLNEQFF.